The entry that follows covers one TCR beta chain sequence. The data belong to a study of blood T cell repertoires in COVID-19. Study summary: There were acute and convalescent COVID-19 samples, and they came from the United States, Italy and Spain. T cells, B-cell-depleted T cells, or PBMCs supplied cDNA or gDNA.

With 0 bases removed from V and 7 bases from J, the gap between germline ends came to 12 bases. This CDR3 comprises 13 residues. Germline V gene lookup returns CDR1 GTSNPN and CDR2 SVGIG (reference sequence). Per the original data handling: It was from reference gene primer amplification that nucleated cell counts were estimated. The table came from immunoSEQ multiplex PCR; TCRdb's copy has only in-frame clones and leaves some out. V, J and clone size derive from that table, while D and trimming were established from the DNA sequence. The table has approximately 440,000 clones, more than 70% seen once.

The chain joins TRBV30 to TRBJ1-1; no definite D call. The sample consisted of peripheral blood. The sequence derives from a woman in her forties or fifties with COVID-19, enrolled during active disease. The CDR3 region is CAWSVGWGGEAFF. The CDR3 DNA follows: TGTGCCTGGAGTGTAGGTTGGGGAGGTGAAGCTTTCTTT.